This T cell receptor (beta chain) stems from a study of T cell repertoires in cytomegalovirus infection (dated by TCRdb to about 2019). Study-wide context: Donor HLA type was relevant to the analysis, as public TCR beta signatures indicated carriage of CMV infection together with the matching HLA type.

This clonotype was seen many times. Its target antigen remains unknown. Qualities for individual bases were not recorded, and no much larger clone is one base off. The study at large found these results: The ex vivo response was dominated by HLA-C-restricted CMV-specific TCR beta clonotypes, which also provided the single most frequent clonotype in two of eight donors. In both this cohort and an independent roughly 400-donor cohort, the cumulative frequency of public TCR beta family members distinguished carriers of CMV infection plus the relevant HLA type.

Sequenced using an Illumina HiSeq 1500. TCRdb reworked the public reads: Q25 trimming with fastp, MiXCR clone assembly, productive beta chains retained. Each CDR3 protein gets just one entry, which takes the most common genes and DNA from the rows behind it. The sample profile shows more than 150,000 distinct CDR3 sequences; over 25% of them were found once. The ten largest clones capture 30% to 35% of the sample. The CDR3, from cysteine to phenylalanine, totals 13 residues. CDR3 DNA only is kept here, 39 bases in frame from base 1. In the germline V gene, CDR1 corresponds to SGHTA and CDR2 to FQGNSA. Clipping removes 5 bases from V and 10 bases from J, with 9 as the unmatched junction base count.

Rearrangement joined TRBV7-2 to TRBJ2-3, with TRBD1 identical over 7 junction bases. The receptor was isolated from a human donor in good health (CMV status not recorded). Some clones in this sample may be carry-over from other donors' samples. The sequenced sample was PBMCs. The CDR3 has the sequence CASSATGPGAQYF. The nucleotide sequence is given as TGTGCCAGCAGCGCGACAGGGCCTGGGGCGCAGTATTTT.